One and the same sample provided the 12 T cell receptor beta chains below, sequenced in a study of cytomegalovirus exposure and HLA in healthy donors (dated by TCRdb to about 2017). Library preparation employed the immunoSEQ multiplex PCR assay. For the multiplex PCR, a mixture combining 60 forward primers for TCR Vbeta segments and 13 reverse primers for TCR Jbeta segments was used. TCRdb obtained this table from immuneACCESS and retained in-frame rearrangements with V and J assigned. These tables miss some clones; where compared with another copy, unresolved V genes account for less than half of the shortfall, and the remainder is unexplained. Recorded for this sample are around 200,000 clones; around 81% of them occurred a single time. The ten largest make up roughly 10% of the sample. Sequencing was carried out using PBMCs. The origin of the receptors is a woman in her forties or fifties in good health and CMV-seropositive.

This sequence joins TRBV7-3 and TRBJ2-1, with 8 bases identical to TRBD2. The CDR3 sequence is 16 residues long. Germline CDR1 is SGHTA and CDR2 is FQGTGA. Trimming at V came to 4 bases and at J to 0 bases, leaving 5 bases not matched to a gene. The DNA of the CDR3 is TGTGCCAGCAGCTCGCAGCGGGGGAGCTCCTACAATGAGCAGTTCTTC. This gives the protein CASSSQRGSSYNEQFF.

The chain links TRBV10-2 to TRBJ2-1; 8 bases are shared with TRBD2. The V and J ends lost 3 bases and 0 bases, in that order; junction bases with no gene match: 13. Germline assignment: CDR1 WSHSY and CDR2 SAAADI. The CDR3 spans 19 residues. CDR3 amino acids: CASSDPRRSGGASYNEQFF. The DNA for the CDR3 is TGCGCCAGCAGTGATCCCCGCAGATCCGGGGGGGCCTCCTACAATGAGCAGTTCTTC.

The chain joins TRBV27 to TRBJ1-3; D might be TRBD1 (6 bases). Trimming took 4 bases from V and 3 from J, leaving 13 bases between them. Germline values: CDR1 MNHEY, CDR2 SMNVEV (reference sequence). The CDR3 runs 15 residues. The DNA for the CDR3 is TGTGCCAGCAGTTACTCAGGGGCAATTGGAAACACCATATATTTT. This sequence encodes CASSYSGAIGNTIYF.

The V and J genes are TRBV11-3 and TRBJ1-2; a possible D gene is TRBD1 (5 bases). The germline CDR1 and CDR2 sequences are SGHNT and YENEEA. V lost 3 bases, J lost 7 bases, and 12 bases lay in between. The CDR3 extends over 13 amino acids. The CDR3 loop reads CASSFSGYSGYTF. Here the CDR3 DNA reads TGTGCCAGCAGCTTTTCAGGGTATAGTGGCTACACCTTC.

The gene calls are TRBV7-9 and TRBJ2-1; tentative D call: TRBD2 (5 bases). Trimming stripped 0 bases from V and 5 bases from J, with 11 bases between. The CDR3 is 15 residues long. Germline lookup yields CDR1 SEHNR and CDR2 FQNEAQ (reference sequence). The DNA of the CDR3 is TGTGCCAGCAGCTTAGCCCTCGGAGGAAACAATGAGCAGTTCTTC. The encoded protein is CASSLALGGNNEQFF.

Concerning this clone itself: At one end, the junction sequence differs from germline, possibly due to a read error. The rearrangement uses TRBV7-9 and TRBJ2-7, with D unclear. The CDR3 loop spans 12 amino acids. CDR1 SEHNR and CDR2 FQNEAQ come from the germline V gene (reference sequence). The CDR3 nucleotides are TGTTCCAGCAGCTTGATATTGAGGGAGCAGTACTTC. Amino acid sequence: CSSSLILREQYF.

This chain uses TRBV10-3 with TRBJ1-1; D is possibly TRBD1 (5 bases). Germline lookup yields CDR1 ENHRY and CDR2 SYGVKD. V lost 0 bases and J 4 bases, leaving 9 bases between the germline ends. The CDR3 sequence is 14 residues long. DNA of the CDR3: TGTGCCATCAGTGAGTCTGGGAGGGGCACTGAAGCTTTCTTT. Its protein product is CAISESGRGTEAFF.

This rearrangement joins TRBV27 to TRBJ2-7; TRBD2 matches 10 bases. CDR1 is MNHEY and CDR2 is SMNVEV in the germline V gene (reference sequence). The CDR3 is made up of 15 amino acids. V was pared by 3 bases and J by 3 bases, with 5 bases of the junction left unmatched. The CDR3 loop reads CASSFLSSGSYEQYF. The CDR3 DNA reads TGTGCCAGCAGTTTTTTGTCTAGCGGGAGCTACGAGCAGTACTTC.

This clone was picked up a small number of times. The chain recombines TRBV4-1 with TRBJ1-5; 9 bases agree with TRBD1. This CDR3 has 15 amino acids. Germline CDR1 is MGHRA and CDR2 is YSYEKL. The junction had 7 bases not matched to a gene; V was cut back by 4 bases and J by 6 bases. CDR3 DNA sequence: TGCGCCAGCAGCCGGACGACAGGGGGGCGTCAGCCCCAGCATTTT. This codes for CASSRTTGGRQPQHF.

J is TRBJ2-7 and V is TRBV28; TRBD2 is a possible D gene (6 bases). This CDR3 contains 20 residues. Deletions cut 2 bases from V and 0 bases from J, with 26 bases between. Germline CDR1 and CDR2: MDHEN and SYDVKM. For the CDR3, the DNA is TGTGCCAGCAGTTTAGGCGCGCTAACCCTCGGAGGGACGGGCTCCTACGAGCAGTACTTC. It encodes CASSLGALTLGGTGSYEQYF.

The chain carries TRBV6-1 and TRBJ2-1, with D perhaps TRBD2 (7 bases). The CDR3 runs to 14 residues. Trimming removed 7 bases from V and 6 bases from J, with 16 bases in between. Germline V lookup: CDR1 MNHNS, CDR2 SASEGT. CDR3 loop: CASTVGGPRNEQFF. The CDR3 nucleotides read TGTGCCAGCACCGTCGGGGGGCCCCGCAATGAGCAGTTCTTC.

This chain links TRBV18 with TRBJ2-7, with a tentative D call TRBD2 (7 bases). CDR3 length: 14 residues. Germline CDR1 and CDR2: KGHSH and LQKENI. V lost 3 bases, J lost 2 bases, and 11 bases lay in between. CDR3 bases: TGTGCCAGCTCACCGGCGGGGGCCCCCTACGAGCAGTACTTC. Its protein is CASSPAGAPYEQYF.